These T cell receptor beta chains were read from a single sample in a study of technical replicates of blood from a few donors. TCRdb keeps only in-frame clones here, not all; method: immunoSEQ multiplex PCR. The table lists around 69,000 clones, over 75% of them singletons. The sample consisted of PBMCs. Every receptor here comes from a human donor in good health. Some clones in this sample may be carry-over from other donors' samples. Both conserved end residues are part of each CDR3. The D gene is left open where the match is weak. Size is stated for part of the rows, as once, few or many counts, or as a class when the clone is expanded.

cdr3_aa: CASSPGQGTTGELFF; cdr3_nt: TGTGCCAGCAGCCCGGGACAGGGGACCACCGGGGAGCTGTTTTTT; j_call: TRBJ2-2; d_call: TRBD1; cdr3_length: 15; v_call: TRBV7-7; clone_size: NA
cdr3_aa: CASSRRSGQGGTDTQYF; cdr3_nt: TGTGCCAGCAGCCGAAGGTCGGGACAGGGAGGCACAGATACGCAGTATTTT; j_call: TRBJ2-3; d_call: TRBD1; cdr3_length: 17; v_call: TRBV4-2; clone_size: once
cdr3_aa: CASSRDRGKIEKLFF; cdr3_nt: TGTGCCAGCTCGCGGGACAGGGGGAAGATAGAAAAACTGTTTTTT; j_call: TRBJ1-4; d_call: TRBD1; cdr3_length: 15; v_call: TRBV18; clone_size: NA
cdr3_aa: CASSRPTGGNEQYF; cdr3_nt: TGTGCCAGCAGTCGACCGACAGGGGGAAACGAGCAGTACTTC; j_call: TRBJ2-7; d_call: TRBD1; cdr3_length: 14; v_call: TRBV2; clone_size: once
cdr3_aa: CASSSYRRDRGPREKLFF; cdr3_nt: TGTGCCAGCAGCTCCTATCGTAGGGACAGGGGCCCTAGGGAAAAACTGTTTTTT; j_call: TRBJ1-4; d_call: TRBD1; cdr3_length: 18; v_call: TRBV11-2; clone_size: NA
cdr3_aa: CASSPLSGIYEQYF; cdr3_nt: TGTGCCAGCAGCCCACTATCCGGGATTTACGAGCAGTACTTC; j_call: TRBJ2-7; d_call: NA; cdr3_length: 14; v_call: TRBV7-9; clone_size: NA
cdr3_aa: CATGVPGVKAYEQYF; cdr3_nt: TGTGCCACCGGGGTCCCAGGGGTTAAAGCCTACGAGCAGTACTTC; j_call: TRBJ2-7; d_call: NA; cdr3_length: 15; v_call: TRBV10-3; clone_size: medium-sized
cdr3_aa: CARSSGTGARCPRNYGYTF; cdr3_nt: TGTGCCAGAAGCTCTGGGACAGGGGCCCGATGTCCCCGGAACTATGGCTACACCTTC; j_call: TRBJ1-2; d_call: TRBD1; cdr3_length: 19; v_call: TRBV5-3; clone_size: NA
cdr3_aa: CASSRLDINTGELFF; cdr3_nt: TGTGCCAGCAGCCGTCTGGACATAAACACCGGGGAGCTGTTTTTT; j_call: TRBJ2-2; d_call: NA; cdr3_length: 15; v_call: TRBV5-5; clone_size: NA
cdr3_aa: CATSSDRQGDQPQHF; cdr3_nt: TGTGCCACCAGCAGTGACCGACAGGGCGATCAGCCCCAGCATTTT; j_call: TRBJ1-5; d_call: TRBD1; cdr3_length: 15; v_call: TRBV15; clone_size: NA
cdr3_aa: CASSLASDSYNEQFF; cdr3_nt: TGCGCCAGCAGCTTGGCCTCAGACTCCTACAATGAGCAGTTCTTC; j_call: TRBJ2-1; d_call: NA; cdr3_length: 15; v_call: TRBV5-1; clone_size: NA
cdr3_aa: CASSNPGQVLGANVLTF; cdr3_nt: TGTGCCAGCAGCAATCCGGGACAGGTTCTTGGGGCCAACGTCCTGACTTTC; j_call: TRBJ2-6; d_call: TRBD1; cdr3_length: 17; v_call: TRBV9; clone_size: once
cdr3_aa: CASSLGASPTDTQYF; cdr3_nt: TGTGCCAGCAGCTTGGGCGCTAGCCCCACAGATACGCAGTATTTT; j_call: TRBJ2-3; d_call: NA; cdr3_length: 15; v_call: TRBV5-4; clone_size: NA
cdr3_aa: CAIRPTSGNTIYF; cdr3_nt: TGTGCCATTCGTCCTACTTCTGGAAACACCATATATTTT; j_call: TRBJ1-3; d_call: NA; cdr3_length: 13; v_call: TRBV10-3; clone_size: NA
cdr3_aa: CASSLRLAGVRRYNEQFF; cdr3_nt: TGTGCCAGCAGCTTGAGACTAGCGGGAGTAAGAAGATACAATGAGCAGTTCTTC; j_call: TRBJ2-1; d_call: TRBD2; cdr3_length: 18; v_call: TRBV7-9; clone_size: NA
cdr3_aa: CASSYSRGGPETQYF; cdr3_nt: TGTGCCAGCAGTTACTCGCGGGGGGGCCCGGAGACCCAGTACTTC; j_call: TRBJ2-5; d_call: TRBD2; cdr3_length: 15; v_call: TRBV6-6; clone_size: NA
cdr3_aa: CASSSRTGFTSVGTQYF; cdr3_nt: TGTGCCAGTAGTTCCCGGACAGGGTTTACGTCCGTGGGTACGCAGTATTTT; j_call: TRBJ2-3; d_call: TRBD1; cdr3_length: 17; v_call: TRBV19; clone_size: NA
cdr3_aa: CASSPPAIEQPQHF; cdr3_nt: TGTGCCAGCAGCCCTCCCGCCATTGAGCAGCCCCAGCATTTT; j_call: TRBJ1-5; d_call: NA; cdr3_length: 14; v_call: TRBV7-9; clone_size: NA
cdr3_aa: CASSKNRNNQPQHF; cdr3_nt: TGTGCCAGCAGCAAGAACAGAAACAATCAGCCCCAGCATTTT; j_call: TRBJ1-5; d_call: NA; cdr3_length: 14; v_call: TRBV21-1; clone_size: NA
cdr3_aa: CASGPQGYEQYF; cdr3_nt: TGTGCTAGTGGTCCACAGGGGTACGAGCAGTACTTC; j_call: TRBJ2-7; d_call: TRBD1; cdr3_length: 12; v_call: TRBV12-5; clone_size: NA
cdr3_aa: CASSKGLTISGNTIYF; cdr3_nt: TGTGCCAGTAGTAAAGGACTCACGATCTCTGGAAACACCATATATTTT; j_call: TRBJ1-3; d_call: NA; cdr3_length: 16; v_call: TRBV19; clone_size: NA
cdr3_aa: CAGRGANTDTQYF; cdr3_nt: TGTGCCGGGCGGGGGGCCAACACAGATACGCAGTATTTT; j_call: TRBJ2-3; d_call: TRBD2; cdr3_length: 13; v_call: TRBV2; clone_size: NA
cdr3_aa: CASSLVGGESDTQYF; cdr3_nt: TGTGCCAGCAGCCTAGTAGGGGGGGAGTCAGATACGCAGTATTTT; j_call: TRBJ2-3; d_call: NA; cdr3_length: 15; v_call: TRBV7-3; clone_size: NA
cdr3_aa: CASSHLITPPYEQYF; cdr3_nt: TGTGCCAGCAGCCACCTAATAACTCCCCCCTACGAGCAGTACTTC; j_call: TRBJ2-7; d_call: NA; cdr3_length: 15; v_call: TRBV14; clone_size: NA
cdr3_aa: CASSSTTGQAFF; cdr3_nt: TGTGCCAGCAGCTCCACGACAGGTCAAGCTTTCTTT; j_call: TRBJ1-1; d_call: NA; cdr3_length: 12; v_call: TRBV6-5; clone_size: NA
cdr3_aa: CAITADRETDTQYF; cdr3_nt: TGTGCCATCACGGCGGACAGGGAAACAGATACGCAGTATTTT; j_call: TRBJ2-3; d_call: TRBD1; cdr3_length: 14; v_call: TRBV10-3; clone_size: few
cdr3_aa: CASSVREGGELFF; cdr3_nt: TGTGCCAGCAGCGTTCGGGAGGGGGGGGAGCTGTTTTTT; j_call: TRBJ2-2; d_call: TRBD2; cdr3_length: 13; v_call: TRBV7-7; clone_size: NA
cdr3_aa: CASSQDLPGLALGQYF; cdr3_nt: TGCGCCAGCAGCCAAGATCTCCCGGGACTAGCTCTTGGGCAGTACTTC; j_call: TRBJ2-7; d_call: TRBD2; cdr3_length: 16; v_call: TRBV4-3; clone_size: NA
cdr3_aa: CASSSFSTGGKLFF; cdr3_nt: TGTGCCAGCAGTTCCTTCTCGACAGGCGGGAAACTGTTTTTT; j_call: TRBJ1-4; d_call: NA; cdr3_length: 14; v_call: TRBV27; clone_size: few
cdr3_aa: CASRGQANTGELFF; cdr3_nt: TGTGCCAGCCGGGGACAGGCGAACACCGGGGAGCTGTTTTTT; j_call: TRBJ2-2; d_call: TRBD1; cdr3_length: 14; v_call: TRBV6-4; clone_size: NA
cdr3_aa: CASSTPGTQYF; cdr3_nt: TGTGCCAGCAGTACGCCGGGTACGCAGTATTTT; j_call: TRBJ2-3; d_call: NA; cdr3_length: 11; v_call: TRBV6-5; clone_size: NA
cdr3_aa: CASSLAPTGVVISYNEQFF; cdr3_nt: TGTGCCAGCAGCTTAGCACCGACAGGGGTCGTTATATCCTACAATGAGCAGTTCTTC; j_call: TRBJ2-1; d_call: TRBD1; cdr3_length: 19; v_call: TRBV7-8; clone_size: NA
cdr3_aa: CASRQNSPLHF; cdr3_nt: TGTGCCAGCAGGCAGAATTCACCCCTCCACTTT; j_call: TRBJ1-6; d_call: NA; cdr3_length: 11; v_call: TRBV2; clone_size: NA
cdr3_aa: CASSARGTSGTTNYNEQFF; cdr3_nt: TGCGCCAGCAGCGCGAGGGGGACTAGCGGGACCACAAACTACAATGAGCAGTTCTTC; j_call: TRBJ2-1; d_call: TRBD2; cdr3_length: 19; v_call: TRBV4-3; clone_size: NA
cdr3_aa: CSVTSDSSYEQYF; cdr3_nt: TGCAGCGTTACCTCGGACTCTTCCTACGAGCAGTACTTC; j_call: TRBJ2-7; d_call: NA; cdr3_length: 13; v_call: TRBV29-1; clone_size: NA
cdr3_aa: CASSGLLTGNEQYF; cdr3_nt: TGTGCCAGCAGTGGTTTGCTTACGGGGAACGAGCAGTACTTC; j_call: TRBJ2-7; d_call: NA; cdr3_length: 14; v_call: TRBV2; clone_size: NA
cdr3_aa: CASSFVLRGGDTGELFF; cdr3_nt: TGTGCCAGCAGCTTCGTCTTAAGGGGAGGGGACACCGGGGAGCTGTTTTTT; j_call: TRBJ2-2; d_call: TRBD2; cdr3_length: 17; v_call: TRBV5-4; clone_size: NA
cdr3_aa: CASSEGIIEWGAEAFF; cdr3_nt: TGTGCCAGCAGTGAGGGGATAATTGAATGGGGCGCTGAAGCTTTCTTT; j_call: TRBJ1-1; d_call: NA; cdr3_length: 16; v_call: TRBV2; clone_size: NA
cdr3_aa: CAIEGGPRQPQHF; cdr3_nt: TGTGCCATCGAGGGAGGTCCAAGGCAGCCCCAGCATTTT; j_call: TRBJ1-5; d_call: NA; cdr3_length: 13; v_call: TRBV2; clone_size: NA
cdr3_aa: CASSNRLQDYEQYF; cdr3_nt: TGTGCCAGCAGCAACAGGTTACAGGACTACGAGCAGTACTTC; j_call: TRBJ2-7; d_call: NA; cdr3_length: 14; v_call: TRBV7-9; clone_size: NA
cdr3_aa: CASSLDSKNIQYF; cdr3_nt: TGTGCCAGCAGCTTGGACAGTAAAAACATTCAGTACTTC; j_call: TRBJ2-4; d_call: NA; cdr3_length: 13; v_call: TRBV7-9; clone_size: NA
cdr3_aa: CASEGVSGEASYEQYF; cdr3_nt: TGTGCCAGCGAGGGAGTGAGCGGGGAAGCGAGTTACGAGCAGTACTTC; j_call: TRBJ2-7; d_call: TRBD2; cdr3_length: 16; v_call: TRBV28; clone_size: NA
cdr3_aa: CATSRDGGGHYGYTF; cdr3_nt: TGTGCCACCAGCAGAGATGGAGGAGGGCACTATGGCTACACCTTC; j_call: TRBJ1-2; d_call: NA; cdr3_length: 15; v_call: TRBV15; clone_size: NA
cdr3_aa: CATRTAAGRPHTDTQYF; cdr3_nt: TGTGCCACACGGACTGCGGCGGGACGACCCCACACAGATACGCAGTATTTT; j_call: TRBJ2-3; d_call: NA; cdr3_length: 17; v_call: TRBV15; clone_size: NA
cdr3_aa: CSVELTGGIRGEQFF; cdr3_nt: TGCAGCGTTGAGCTGACAGGGGGAATAAGAGGAGAGCAGTTCTTC; j_call: TRBJ2-1; d_call: TRBD1; cdr3_length: 15; v_call: TRBV29-1; clone_size: NA
cdr3_aa: CASSRGGREGGRSYNEQFF; cdr3_nt: TGTGCCAGTAGTCGGGGGGGTCGGGAGGGCGGGAGATCCTACAATGAGCAGTTCTTC; j_call: TRBJ2-1; d_call: TRBD2; cdr3_length: 19; v_call: TRBV19; clone_size: NA
cdr3_aa: CASSQADSSYEQYF; cdr3_nt: TGCGCCAGCAGCCAAGCCGACTCCTCCTACGAGCAGTACTTC; j_call: TRBJ2-7; d_call: NA; cdr3_length: 14; v_call: TRBV4-1; clone_size: once